A single sample is the source of the 26 T cell receptor beta chains below, sequenced in a study of T cell repertoires in aging, cancer and after chemotherapy. Amplification of TCR beta used genomic DNA extracted from peripheral blood. TRB rearrangements spanning V, D and J were amplified using mixed TRB-A/B primers. MiXCR was run by TCRdb on the multiplex PCR reads, yielding one entry per CDR3 protein. Of 20,000 or so distinct CDR3 sequences in the sample, about two fifths were seen once. Source material: blood. These receptor sequences come from a human donor with a solid tumor.

This sequence joins TRBV6-1 and TRBJ2-3, with TRBD2 identical over 10 bases. The CDR3 is 15 residues long. Looked up from germline, CDR1 is MNHNS and CDR2 is SASEGT. The V segment lost 5 bases and the J segment 6 bases; nucleotides outside the gene matches: 8. CDR3 region: CASSRNSGGPDTQYF. The CDR3 DNA sequence: TGTGCCAGCAGTAGGAATAGCGGGGGGCCGGATACGCAGTATTTT.

Comments on this clonotype: Sequence at one end of the junction differs from germline and may be a read error. CDR3 sequence: CASSVAGGRQETQYF. The CDR3 DNA sequence: TGTGCCAGCAGCGTAGCGGGAGGGCGACAAGAGACCCAGTACTTC. The chain couples TRBV7-9 to TRBJ2-5; 11 nucleotides agree with TRBD2. CDR3 length: 15 amino acids. CDR1 is SEHNR and CDR2 is FQNEAQ in the germline V gene (reference sequence).

The chain has TRBV5-4 and TRBJ2-3; tentative D call: TRBD1 (5 bases). Between the trimmed V and J ends, which lost 4 bases and 4 bases, there was a span of 16 bases. Germline lookup yields CDR1 SGHNT and CDR2 YYREEE (reference sequence). This CDR3 comprises 15 residues. CDR3 coding DNA: TGTGCCAGCAGCGCACTAAAAACAGGTCCAGATACGCAGTATTTT. Translated, it gives CASSALKTGPDTQYF.

This clonotype was seen only a few times. The genes are TRBV6-6 and TRBJ1-5; D is unresolved. Germline lookup yields CDR1 MNHNY and CDR2 SVGAGI (reference sequence). V lost 5 bases and J lost 2, with 10 bases in between. CDR3 length: 14 residues. The CDR3 DNA follows: TGTGCCAGCAGTACACCGTCGGGCAATCAGCCCCAGCATTTT. It translates to CASSTPSGNQPQHF.

The rearrangement joins TRBV28 to TRBJ2-7, with 7 positions matching TRBD2. The CDR3 covers 13 residues. Germline loops: CDR1 MDHEN, CDR2 SYDVKM. After removal of 8 bases from V and 5 bases from J, the junction contained 9 bases not matched to a gene. In DNA form, the CDR3 reads TGTGCCAGCGGAAGACTAGCTCCCAACGAGCAGTACTTC. It is translated as CASGRLAPNEQYF.

The V call is TRBV6-1, the J call TRBJ2-7; 11 nucleotides align to TRBD1. CDR3 length: 14 amino acids. With 7 bases clipped from V and 1 base from J, the junction kept 3 bases outside the gene matches. CDR1 is MNHNS, CDR2 SASEGT, per germline. The DNA for the CDR3 is TGTGCCAGCACCGGACAGGGGGCTTCCTACGAGCAGTACTTC. Its translation: CASTGQGASYEQYF.

The CDR3: CASSSSGRPDTQYF. DNA of the CDR3: TGTGCCAGTAGTTCTAGCGGGAGGCCAGATACGCAGTATTTT. The chain links TRBV19 to TRBJ2-3; 11 bases match TRBD2. Looked up from germline, CDR1 is LNHDA and CDR2 is SQIVND (reference sequence). The CDR3 contains 14 residues. J was trimmed by 4 bases and V by 5 bases; bases with no gene match: 2.

This clonotype counts as medium-sized. CDR3 region: CSVLDASAISYNEQFF. CDR3 nucleotide sequence: TGCAGCGTCCTCGATGCAAGCGCGATCTCCTACAATGAGCAGTTCTTC. The chain combines TRBV29-1 with TRBJ2-1; D call uncertain. The CDR3 extends over 16 amino acids. Trimming took 6 bases from V and 0 from J, leaving 18 bases between them. Germline V gene data show CDR1 as SQVTM and CDR2 as ANQGSEA.

This rearrangement joins TRBV5-1 to TRBJ2-2, with unresolved D. V was pared by 0 bases and J by 8 bases, with 8 bases between. CDR1 SGHRS and CDR2 YFSETQ come from the germline V gene. The CDR3 covers 13 residues. CDR3 nucleotide sequence: TGCGCCAGCAGCTTGGCGGCGATGGGGGAGCTGTTTTTT. It translates to CASSLAAMGELFF.

The sample holds a few counts of this clonotype. The J gene is TRBJ2-2, the V gene TRBV12-3 or TRBV12-4, with D possibly TRBD2 on 7 matching bases. The V end was cut by 3 bases, the J end by 2 bases, with 16 bases between. The CDR3 is 17 amino acids. In nucleotides, the CDR3 is TGTGCCAGCAGTTTCCAGGCGGGGGCCCCCAACACCGGGGAGCTGTTTTTT. Translating gives CASSFQAGAPNTGELFF.

The chain links TRBV13 to TRBJ2-5; a weak D match, TRBD2 (6 bases). V lost 5 bases and J lost 5, with 12 bases in between. This CDR3 contains 13 residues. The V gene's germline CDR1 is PRHDT and CDR2 FYEKMQ (reference sequence). CDR3 region: CASSRRERETQYF. The CDR3 coding sequence is TGTGCCAGCAGCCGGCGGGAAAGGGAGACCCAGTACTTC. Full variable domain (missing parts from reference TRBV13 and TRBJ2-5): AAGVIQSPRHLIKEKRETATLKCYPIPRHDTVYWYQQGPGQDPQFLISFYEKMQSDKGSIPDRFSAQQFSDYHSELNMSSLELGDSALYFCASSRRERETQYFGPGTRLLVL.

There are a few counts of this clonotype. The V and J genes are TRBV6-5 and TRBJ2-3; 12 bases are shared with TRBD2. J was trimmed by 11 bases and V by 6 bases; bases with no gene match: 9. The CDR3 covers 14 residues. The germline CDR1 and CDR2 sequences are MNHEY and SVGAGI. As DNA, the CDR3 is TGTGCCAGCAGCAAGACTAGCGGGGGCCCCATGCAGTATTTT. This translates into CASSKTSGGPMQYF.

This clonotype has a single count. The chain links TRBV12-3 or TRBV12-4 to TRBJ1-2, with 8 bases lining up with TRBD1. The V gene end was trimmed by 3 bases and the J gene end by 6 bases; junction bases not matched to a gene: 9. The CDR3 covers 15 residues. Here the CDR3 reads CASSFQAGGLDGYTF. The DNA for the CDR3 is TGTGCCAGCAGTTTTCAAGCAGGGGGCTTGGATGGCTACACCTTC.

The chain recombines TRBV30 with TRBJ2-7; D may be TRBD1 (6 bases). The germline V gene encodes CDR1 GTSNPN and CDR2 SVGIG (reference sequence). The CDR3 contains 14 residues. Deletions cut 0 bases from V and 3 bases from J, with 12 bases between. DNA of the CDR3: TGTGCCTGGAGTGTAGGGCAGGGGAGCTACGAGCAGTACTTC. Translated, it gives CAWSVGQGSYEQYF.

Regarding this clonotype: The junction and the germline gene differ at one end; a read error may be behind it. The chain has TRBV6-6 and TRBJ2-3; D perhaps matches TRBD2 (5 bases). This CDR3 has 14 residues. Germline V gives CDR1 MNHNY, CDR2 SVGAGI (reference sequence). CDR3 residues: CASSSSLGPDTKYF. For the CDR3, the DNA is TGTGCCAGCAGTTCTAGCCTGGGCCCAGATACGAAGTATTTT.

This clonotype was observed a few times. The rearrangement uses TRBV27 and TRBJ2-7; D is tentatively TRBD1 or TRBD2 (6 bases each). The V gene lost 5 bases and the J gene lost 0 bases, with 11 bases spanning the gap. The CDR3 length is 14 residues. CDR1 and CDR2 (germline): MNHEY, SMNVEV (reference sequence). The CDR3 here is CASSAGGPSYEQYF. Here the CDR3 DNA reads TGTGCCAGCAGTGCCGGGGGCCCCTCCTACGAGCAGTACTTC.

This clonotype counts as medium-sized. The chain employs TRBV29-1 and TRBJ2-4; either TRBD1 or TRBD2 may supply D (6 bases each). This CDR3 spans 14 amino acids. Per the germline V gene, CDR1 is SQVTM and CDR2 is ANQGSEA. The V end was cut by 6 bases, the J end by 6 bases, with 18 bases between. Here the CDR3 DNA reads TGCAGCGTGGGAAGGGGGGCACCCTTAAACATTCAGTACTTC. Translated, it gives CSVGRGAPLNIQYF.

A few counts support this clonotype. The chain is built from TRBV6-1 and TRBJ2-3; 7 bases agree with TRBD2. CDR1 and CDR2 (germline): MNHNS, SASEGT. The CDR3 sequence is 13 residues long. The V segment lost 8 bases and the J segment 1 base; nucleotides outside the gene matches: 3. CDR3 DNA: TGTGCCAGCCGCACTAGCGGCACAGATACGCAGTATTTT. This gives the protein CASRTSGTDTQYF.

This chain links TRBV28 with TRBJ2-5; TRBD2 agrees at 14 bases. From germline, CDR1 is MDHEN and CDR2 SYDVKM. The J segment lost 5 bases and the V segment lost 6 bases, leaving 2 bases of the junction unmatched. The CDR3 has 14 amino acids. In DNA form, the CDR3 reads TGTGCCAGCAGGACTAGCGGGGGGGCTGAGACCCAGTACTTC. Translation gives CASRTSGGAETQYF.

The V gene is TRBV6-1, the J gene TRBJ2-7, with TRBD1 identical over 8 bases. Germline values: CDR1 MNHNS, CDR2 SASEGT. The ends lost 10 bases at V and 0 bases at J; junction bases unmatched: 5. This CDR3 region has 13 residues. The CDR3 sequence is CAIEDRDSYEQYF. In DNA form, the CDR3 reads TGTGCCATTGAGGACAGGGACTCCTACGAGCAGTACTTC.

The sample holds a few counts of this clonotype. The chain employs TRBV29-1 and TRBJ1-1, with D maybe TRBD1 (5 bases). CDR3 length: 12 amino acids. CDR1 and CDR2 (germline): SQVTM, ANQGSEA. With 4 bases removed from V and 5 bases from J, the gap between germline ends came to 11 bases. CDR3 coding DNA: TGCAGCGTTGTCTTGGGGGGTACTGAAGCTTTCTTT. It translates to CSVVLGGTEAFF. Filled out from reference TRBV29-1 and TRBJ1-1, the complete variable domain reads SAVISQKPSRDICQRGTSLTIQCQVDSQVTMMFWYRQQPGQSLTLIATANQGSEATYESGFVIDKFPISRPNLTFSTLTVSNMSPEDSSIYLCSVVLGGTEAFFGQGTRLTVV.

The chain uses TRBV20-1 and TRBJ2-3; TRBD2 agrees at 8 bases. The CDR3 has 13 amino acids. Per the germline V gene, CDR1 is DFQATT and CDR2 is SNEGSKA (reference sequence). With 4 bases clipped from V and 3 bases from J, the junction kept 3 bases outside the gene matches. The CDR3 DNA is TGCAGTGCTATAGCGGGGATGACAGATACGCAGTATTTT. Its protein is CSAIAGMTDTQYF.

As DNA, the CDR3 is TGTGCCAGCTCACCGGAGCAGGTCGGCAACGAGCAGTACTTC. This sequence encodes CASSPEQVGNEQYF. V is TRBV18 and J is TRBJ2-7; D unresolved. V was pared by 3 bases and J by 5 bases, with 14 bases between. The germline V gene encodes CDR1 KGHSH and CDR2 LQKENI. The CDR3 spans 14 residues.

The chain carries TRBV19 and TRBJ2-6; tentative D call: TRBD2 (5 bases). The CDR3 sequence is 14 residues long. V lost 3 bases and J lost 8, with 11 bases in between. The V gene's germline CDR1 is LNHDA and CDR2 SQIVND (reference sequence). CDR3 sequence: CASSIGLSSNVLTF. CDR3 bases: TGTGCCAGTAGTATTGGACTCTCTTCCAACGTCCTGACTTTC.

Concerning this clonotype: Just one base apart from a much larger clone, this may be a read error. The chain uses TRBV29-1 and TRBJ1-2; maybe TRBD1 (6 bases). The V gene lost 6 bases and the J gene lost 3 bases, with 8 bases spanning the gap. There are 11 residues in the CDR3. CDR1 is SQVTM, CDR2 ANQGSEA, per germline. CDR3 amino acids: CSVAGDYGYTF. The CDR3 DNA sequence: TGCAGCGTCGCAGGGGACTATGGCTACACCTTC.

This chain joins TRBV5-6 and TRBJ1-1; 7 nucleotides agree with TRBD1. Losses at the gene ends were 4 bases for V and 0 bases for J; bases not matched to a gene: 6. CDR3 length equals 15 residues. CDR1 and CDR2 from the germline V gene are SGHDT and YYEEEE. This CDR3 reads CASSPTTGLNTEAFF. The CDR3 region has the DNA TGTGCCAGCAGCCCCACGACAGGGCTGAACACTGAAGCTTTCTTT.